This is a list of T cell receptor beta chains from one sample in a study of blood T cells in healthy people across ages. TCRdb independently ran MiXCR on the 5' RACE reads; one entry per CDR3 protein. The sample includes about 720,000 distinct CDR3 sequences, around a fifth of them seen just once. The sequencing sample was made of blood. Receptors were obtained from an older man in good health. Both conserved end residues are part of each CDR3.

TRBJ1-2	TRBV28	CASRKDGWYGYTF
TRBJ2-7	TRBV20-1	CSASSGHEQYF
TRBJ2-1	TRBV7-9	CASSLSMPSEYNEQFF
TRBJ2-7	TRBV28	CASSSPAASGSSYEQYF
TRBJ2-3	TRBV7-2	CASSALAGGGTDTQYF
TRBJ1-5	TRBV10-3	CAISESGQGKGNNQPQHF
TRBJ2-5	TRBV3-1	CASSQVASEQYF
TRBJ1-1	TRBV10-3	CAIKSLEHTEAFF
TRBJ1-2	TRBV15	CATSRDLTPGGYTF
TRBJ1-5	TRBV12-3/TRBV12-4	CASSKGTGRNQPQHF
TRBJ2-3	TRBV6-2/TRBV6-3	CASGYLANPQYF
TRBJ2-7	TRBV12-3/TRBV12-4	CASSTRAGANEQYF
TRBJ2-3	TRBV21-1	CASSKVQREREISTDTQYF
TRBJ2-4	TRBV12-3/TRBV12-4	CASSSGTVKSIQYF
TRBJ1-4	TRBV5-1	CASTNPRGQGKLFF
TRBJ1-5	TRBV2	CASRAQGLCNQPQHF
TRBJ1-1	TRBV7-2	CASSFTENTEAFF
TRBJ1-4	TRBV15	CATSRARTAEKLFF
TRBJ2-2	TRBV13	CASSSTLPGSGELFF
TRBJ2-5	TRBV27	CASSVRLAYQETQYF
TRBJ1-6	TRBV10-1	CASSPGLGSPLHF
TRBJ1-3	TRBV12-3/TRBV12-4	CASSSVRNTIYF